A single sample is the source of the 17 T cell receptor beta chains below, sequenced in a study of a mutant IDH1 vaccine in newly diagnosed glioma. The antigens of these receptors remain unknown. Time point reported: week 47, end of study. In every dose of vaccine, 300 ug of mutant IDH1 20-mer peptide was given alongside topical imiquimod. The protocol was immunoSEQ multiplex PCR, while the TCRdb copy is restricted to in-frame clones and leaves out a portion. Of tens of thousands of clones in the sample, about 65% were seen once. Sequencing was performed on peripheral blood mononuclear cells (PBMCs), taken from a glioma patient whose treatment included an IDH1 peptide vaccine. The receptors stem from a man aged 35 to 55 with glioma. Some clones in this sample may be carry-over from other donors' samples.

This sequence joins TRBV5-5 and TRBJ1-1, with D hard to call. The CDR3 sequence is 14 residues long. Trimming stripped 0 bases from V and 4 bases from J, with 10 bases between. CDR1 is SGHKS, CDR2 YYEKEE, per germline (reference sequence). In DNA, the CDR3 is TGTGCCAGCAGCTTGGGAGAATGGGGCACTGAAGCTTTCTTT. Protein: CASSLGEWGTEAFF.

The rearrangement links TRBV15 to TRBJ1-1; TRBD1 matches at 8 bases. CDR1 is LNHNV and CDR2 is YYDKDF in the germline V gene (reference sequence). The CDR3 runs to 18 residues. Unmatched junction bases numbered 13, after V lost 1 base and J lost 3 bases. The CDR3 nucleotides read TGTGCCACCAGCAGAGGGGACAGGTGGGGGGTATTGGACACTGAAGCTTTCTTT. Translating gives CATSRGDRWGVLDTEAFF.

This clone was picked up a small number of times. CDR3 region: CASSYSIYGSYEQYF. The CDR3 coding sequence is TGTGCCAGCAGTTATTCGATCTACGGGTCCTACGAGCAGTACTTC. The V and J genes are TRBV6-5 and TRBJ2-7; no clear D gene. V lost 3 bases and J 1 base, leaving 13 bases between the germline ends. This CDR3 spans 15 amino acids. CDR1 and CDR2 from the germline V gene are MNHEY and SVGAGI.

V is TRBV15 and J is TRBJ2-1, with 7 bases that match TRBD2. Per the germline V gene, CDR1 is LNHNV and CDR2 is YYDKDF (reference sequence). J gave up 10 bases and V 0 bases, and 6 bases lay outside the gene matches. This CDR3 region has 14 residues. CDR3 DNA: TGTGCCACCAGCAGAGATGCGGGAGACCCCGAGCAGTTCTTC. Its translation: CATSRDAGDPEQFF.

This clone was counted a few times. V is TRBV7-9 and J is TRBJ1-5, with TRBD1 matching over 8 bases. CDR1 and CDR2 from the germline V gene are SEHNR and FQNEAQ (reference sequence). Losses at the gene ends were 4 bases for V and 2 bases for J; bases not matched to a gene: 1. The CDR3 runs to 14 residues. CDR3 sequence: CASSSDRGNQPQHF. The CDR3 nucleotides are TGTGCCAGCAGCTCGGACAGGGGCAATCAGCCCCAGCATTTT.

This clone was picked up a small number of times. This chain links TRBV6-6 with TRBJ2-1; 7 bases are shared with TRBD1. This CDR3 is built from 15 residues. V was pared by 3 bases and J by 0 bases, with 2 bases of the junction left unmatched. Germline V gene sequence: CDR1 MNHNY, CDR2 SVGAGI (reference sequence). The chain's CDR3 is CASSYAGGSYNEQFF. The DNA of the CDR3 is TGTGCCAGCAGTTATGCAGGGGGCTCCTACAATGAGCAGTTCTTC.

The genes are TRBV5-1 and TRBJ2-2; the match to TRBD1 covers 8 bases. CDR1 and CDR2 (germline): SGHRS, YFSETQ. The CDR3 is 16 amino acids. V shed 0 bases and J 2 bases; nucleotides not matched to a gene: 3. The CDR3 nucleotides read TGCGCCAGCAGCTTGGGGACAGGGATCAACACCGGGGAGCTGTTTTTT. It encodes CASSLGTGINTGELFF. Full variable domain (outside the CDR3, taken from reference TRBV5-1 and TRBJ2-2): KAGVTQTPRYLIKTRGQQVTLSCSPISGHRSVSWYQQTPGQGLQFLFEYFSETQRNKGNFPGRFSGRQFSNSRSEMNVSTLELGDSALYLCASSLGTGINTGELFFGEGSRLTVL.

The sample holds a few counts of this clone. This rearrangement joins TRBV19 to TRBJ1-6; D remains ambiguous. CDR3 length equals 15 residues. The V gene lost 6 bases and the J gene lost 8 bases, with 17 bases spanning the gap. CDR1 is LNHDA, CDR2 SQIVND, per germline (reference sequence). The CDR3 region is CASSRLGFIDSPLHF. The DNA for the CDR3 is TGTGCCAGTAGCCGACTCGGGTTCATCGATTCACCCCTCCACTTT.

The CDR3 DNA reads as TGTGCCAGCAGCTTGTTGACCGCTGGCTCCTACGAGCAGTACTTC. Residues: CASSLLTAGSYEQYF. V and J are TRBV5-6 and TRBJ2-7; D not certain. Germline-derived CDR1 and CDR2 are SGHDT and YYEEEE. Trimming removed 1 base from V and 0 bases from J, with 11 bases in between. The CDR3 covers 15 residues.

This clone came up a few times. The chain combines TRBV7-6 with TRBJ2-7; 9 bases are shared with TRBD1. V shed 5 bases and J 3 bases; nucleotides not matched to a gene: 11. The germline V gene encodes CDR1 SGHVS and CDR2 FNYEAQ. The CDR3 is made up of 16 amino acids. DNA of the CDR3: TGTGCCAGCAGCCGACAGGCCGGGACAGGGAACTACGAGCAGTACTTC. Translated, it gives CASSRQAGTGNYEQYF.

The V and J genes are TRBV10-3 and TRBJ1-2, with a weak D call TRBD1 (5 bases). The CDR3 is 16 amino acids. The germline V and J ends were trimmed by 3 bases and 1 base, with 15 bases remaining between them. Germline CDR1 and CDR2: ENHRY and SYGVKD. This chain's CDR3 is CAISDRNQGRNYGYTF. The CDR3 DNA reads TGTGCCATCAGTGACCGAAATCAGGGTCGTAACTATGGCTACACCTTC.

The chain carries TRBV7-9 and TRBJ2-5; D may correspond to TRBD1 or TRBD2 (5 bases each). Per the germline V gene, CDR1 is SEHNR and CDR2 is FQNEAQ (reference sequence). The length of the CDR3 is 13 residues. The ends were cut back, 4 bases at V and 1 base at J, with 7 bases in the middle. The DNA for the CDR3 is TGTGCCAGCAGCTCCGGGACCCAAGAGACCCAGTACTTC. This translates into CASSSGTQETQYF.

Judged by abundance, this clone is medium-sized. The CDR3 DNA follows: TGTGCCAGTACCACTCGGTTGACAAACACCGGGGAGCTGTTTTTT. This translates into CASTTRLTNTGELFF. V is TRBV19 and J is TRBJ2-2; D is ambiguous. V was cut by 7 bases and J by 2 bases, with 14 bases left in between. The germline gives CDR1 LNHDA, CDR2 SQIVND (reference sequence). CDR3 size: 15 residues.

The chain couples TRBV19 to TRBJ1-6, with D uncertain. The CDR3 has 14 residues. Germline-derived CDR1 and CDR2 are LNHDA and SQIVND (reference sequence). Deletions cut 3 bases from V and 10 bases from J, with 13 bases between. CDR3 region: CASSMKRAGSPLHF. DNA of the CDR3: TGTGCCAGTAGTATGAAAAGGGCGGGATCACCCCTCCACTTT. Drawing the rest from reference TRBV19 and TRBJ1-6, the complete variable domain is DGGITQSPKYLFRKEGQNVTLSCEQNLNHDAMYWYRQDPGQGLRLIYYSQIVNDFQKGDIAEGYSVSREKKESFPLTVTSAQKNPTAFYLCASSMKRAGSPLHFGNGTRLTVT.

This clone was seen just once. The V and J genes are TRBV6-6 and TRBJ1-5, with no clear D. This CDR3 contains 15 residues. With 6 bases removed from V and 0 bases from J, the gap between germline ends came to 12 bases. Germline CDR1 and CDR2: MNHNY and SVGAGI (reference sequence). Here the CDR3 DNA reads TGTGCCAGCAGGCTCGGGAGGAATAGCAATCAGCCCCAGCATTTT. Residues: CASRLGRNSNQPQHF.

The rearrangement uses TRBV5-1 and TRBJ1-1; 8 nucleotides match TRBD1. Germline trimming cut 2 bases from V and 7 bases from J; bases unmatched to any gene: 7. CDR3 size: 14 residues. Germline V lookup: CDR1 SGHRS, CDR2 YFSETQ. The CDR3 DNA follows: TGCGCCAGCAGCTTAAGGGGGGGACAGGATGAAGCTTTCTTT. Encoded protein: CASSLRGGQDEAFF.

The J gene is TRBJ2-5, the V gene TRBV4-2; no firm D call. The CDR3 has 15 residues. Trimming took 3 bases from V and 2 from J, leaving 13 bases between them. Germline CDR1 is LGHNA and CDR2 is YNFKEQ. CDR3 DNA sequence: TGTGCCAGCAGCCAGACGGACCGACTTCAAGAGACCCAGTACTTC. This encodes CASSQTDRLQETQYF.